These 21 T cell receptor beta chains originate from one sample sequenced in a study of blood T cells in healthy people across ages. Next came a second PCR, run for about 7 to 11 cycles, which used a sample-barcoded 5' primer along with a J-beta primer mix. TCRdb redid the calling of the 5' RACE reads with MiXCR, one entry per CDR3 protein. The sample contains fewer than 1,200,000 distinct CDR3 sequences, 20% to 25% of which appear only once. These data are also associated with another study on T cells of mothers and their children.

Sequencing was performed on blood. Source of these receptors: a girl aged 2 to 9 in good health.

V is TRBV7-2 and J is TRBJ2-3; the match to TRBD1 covers 9 bases. The germline V gene encodes CDR1 SGHTA and CDR2 FQGNSA. This CDR3 contains 12 residues. V lost 5 bases to trimming and J lost 9 bases; unmatched junction nucleotides: 3. CDR3 in DNA: TGTGCCAGCAGCGCGACAGGGGGAACGCAGTATTTT. The encoded protein is CASSATGGTQYF.

The chain recombines TRBV7-9 with TRBJ1-2; a weak D match, TRBD1 (6 bases). This CDR3 has 14 residues. V dropped 3 bases and J dropped 8 bases, with 16 bases sitting between them. Per germline, CDR1 SEHNR and CDR2 FQNEAQ (reference sequence). CDR3 in DNA: TGTGCCAGCAGCTTGAGTTACAGGGATGGGGGCTACACCTTC. Residues: CASSLSYRDGGYTF.

The V call is TRBV5-5, the J call TRBJ2-2; a weak D match, TRBD1 (5 bases). The germline V gene has CDR1 SGHKS and CDR2 YYEKEE (reference sequence). Trimming removed 1 base at V and 0 bases at J, with 7 bases between. This CDR3 spans 15 amino acids. The CDR3 spells CASSLLDTNTGELFF. The DNA for the CDR3 is TGTGCCAGCAGCTTGCTGGACACGAACACCGGGGAGCTGTTTTTT.

This sequence joins TRBV15 and TRBJ1-5; unclear D gene. There are 12 residues in the CDR3. V lost 3 bases to trimming and J lost 7 bases, with 7 bases between them. Germline CDR1 LNHNV, CDR2 YYDKDF (reference sequence). CDR3 DNA sequence: TGTGCCACCAGCAGTGTTGGGCAGCCCCAGCATTTT. Translating it yields CATSSVGQPQHF.

With regard to this clonotype: An end of the junction differs from the germline gene, which may be a read error. The chain couples TRBV9 to TRBJ2-5; TRBD2 is a possible D gene (6 bases). Germline V gene lookup returns CDR1 SGDLS and CDR2 YYNGEE. CDR3 size: 14 residues. CDR3: CTSSGRISGETQYF. The CDR3 DNA reads as TGTACCAGCAGCGGTAGGATTAGCGGAGAGACCCAGTACTTC.

The chain recombines TRBV20-1 with TRBJ2-5; D is perhaps TRBD2 (5 bases). Germline V gene lookup returns CDR1 DFQATT and CDR2 SNEGSKA (reference sequence). V was clipped by 0 bases and J by 5 bases, with 10 bases between them. The CDR3 sequence is 13 residues long. In DNA, the CDR3 is TGCAGTGCTAGAGATCGGCCGGGGGAGACCCAGTACTTC. It is translated as CSARDRPGETQYF.

V gene TRBV24-1 combines with J gene TRBJ2-5; 8 nucleotides match TRBD1. Germline CDR1 KGHDR, CDR2 SFDVKD. The trim removed 4 bases at V and 5 bases at J, leaving 8 bases unmatched. The length of the CDR3 is 15 residues. The chain's CDR3 is CATSETDRVDETQYF. In nucleotides, the CDR3 is TGTGCCACCAGTGAGACGGACAGGGTCGACGAGACCCAGTACTTC.

Only one count was recorded for this clonotype. The genes are TRBV6-2 or TRBV6-3 and TRBJ2-5; TRBD2 agrees at 9 bases. Germline V CDR1 and CDR2: MNHEY, SVGEGT. V gave up 4 bases and J gave up 4 bases; unmatched junction bases: 1. This CDR3 is built from 13 residues. Here the CDR3 DNA reads TGTGCCAGCAGTTGGACTAGCGCAGAGACCCAGTACTTC. This codes for CASSWTSAETQYF.

CDR3 region: CASSLGLAGGPEQFF. The CDR3 region has the DNA TGTGCCAGCAGCCTCGGACTAGCGGGAGGGCCGGAGCAGTTCTTC. This rearrangement joins TRBV7-9 to TRBJ2-1, with TRBD2 matching over 15 bases. The CDR3 extends over 15 amino acids. Looked up from germline, CDR1 is SEHNR and CDR2 is FQNEAQ (reference sequence). J gave up 10 bases and V 5 bases, and 6 bases lay outside the gene matches.

This chain joins TRBV5-6 and TRBJ2-7; D is uncertain. Trimming stripped 4 bases from V and 3 bases from J, with 11 bases between. Germline V gene data show CDR1 as SGHDT and CDR2 as YYEEEE. CDR3 length: 13 amino acids. The CDR3 loop reads CASSPPELYEQYF. CDR3 nucleotides: TGTGCCAGCAGCCCACCGGAGCTCTACGAGCAGTACTTC.

This chain joins TRBV28 and TRBJ2-5, with D hard to call. CDR1 is MDHEN, CDR2 SYDVKM, per germline. V lost 5 bases, J lost 7 bases, and 14 bases lay in between. There are 13 residues in the CDR3. CDR3 sequence (DNA): TGTGCCAGCAGTCCAGGCTTCCGGGTGACCCAGTACTTC. It yields the protein CASSPGFRVTQYF.

This clonotype was counted only a few times. CDR3 nucleotides: TGTGCCACCAGCAGGCGGACAGACGCCAAAAACATTCAGTACTTC. Amino acid sequence: CATSRRTDAKNIQYF. The chain recombines TRBV15 with TRBJ2-4; weak D call: TRBD1 (6 bases). The germline V gene has CDR1 LNHNV and CDR2 YYDKDF (reference sequence). The CDR3 is 15 amino acids. The V gene lost 3 bases and the J gene lost 1 base, with 10 bases spanning the gap.

J is TRBJ2-5 and V is TRBV9; TRBD2 agrees at 9 bases. The CDR3 is 14 residues long. Germline V CDR1 and CDR2: SGDLS, YYNGEE. Trimming took 3 bases from V and 9 from J; bases not matched to a gene: 9. In nucleotides, the CDR3 is TGTGCCAGCAGCGGAGGCGGGGTAGCGGGAGCCCAGTACTTC. Protein: CASSGGGVAGAQYF.

The CDR3 region has the DNA TGTGCCGCCAGACAGTGGGAAGAGACCCAGTACTTC. Its protein product is CAARQWEETQYF. The chain couples TRBV7-9 to TRBJ2-7, with TRBD1 as a possible D gene (5 bases). Near its end, the DNA agrees better with TRBJ2-5, so the J call may be wrong. The CDR3 contains 12 residues. The germline CDR1 and CDR2 sequences are SEHNR and FQNEAQ (reference sequence).

This clonotype has a handful of counts. The V call is TRBV29-1, the J call TRBJ1-3; D call uncertain. The V end lost 7 bases, the J end lost 0 bases, and 10 bases lay between the germline ends. This CDR3 is built from 13 residues. CDR1 and CDR2 from the germline V gene are SQVTM and ANQGSEA. CDR3 loop: CSARRPSGNTIYF. In nucleotides, the CDR3 is TGCAGCGCCCGAAGACCCTCTGGAAACACCATATATTTT. Variable domain in full (rest from reference TRBV29-1 and TRBJ1-3): SAVISQKPSRDICQRGTSLTIQCQVDSQVTMMFWYRQQPGQSLTLIATANQGSEATYESGFVIDKFPISRPNLTFSTLTVSNMSPEDSSIYLCSARRPSGNTIYFGEGSWLTVV.

The rearrangement uses TRBV7-8 and TRBJ2-5, with D perhaps TRBD1 or TRBD2 (5 bases each). Trimming took off 2 bases at V and 4 bases at J, with 20 bases between the two ends. CDR1 and CDR2 (germline): SGHVS, FQNEAQ. CDR3 length: 17 residues. The CDR3 nucleotides are TGTGCCAGCAGCTTATTAGAGAGGATAGAGGGGTCAGAGACCCAGTACTTC. It is translated as CASSLLERIEGSETQYF.

A few counts support this clonotype. This chain joins TRBV19 and TRBJ2-2, with 8 bases lining up with TRBD2. Germline trimming cut 2 bases from V and 10 bases from J; bases unmatched to any gene: 6. CDR1 LNHDA and CDR2 SQIVND come from the germline V gene (reference sequence). The CDR3 has 14 amino acids. The CDR3 nucleotides read TGTGCCAGTAGTATAATATTAGCGGGAATGGAGCTGTTTTTT. Protein sequence: CASSIILAGMELFF.

The J gene is TRBJ1-3, the V gene TRBV7-2; the D is unclear. Deletions cut 5 bases from V and 2 bases from J, with 7 bases between. The CDR3 totals 13 residues. CDR1 and CDR2 from the germline V gene are SGHTA and FQGNSA. The CDR3 reads CASSPRTGNTIYF. CDR3 in DNA: TGTGCCAGCAGCCCCCGTACTGGAAACACCATATATTTT.

This rearrangement joins TRBV5-1 to TRBJ2-7; the D is unclear. Germline V CDR1 and CDR2: SGHRS, YFSETQ. The CDR3 length is 12 residues. Between the trimmed V and J ends, which lost 2 bases and 9 bases, there was a span of 12 bases. CDR3 amino acids: CASSFQDGGQYF. The DNA of the CDR3 is TGCGCCAGCAGCTTCCAGGATGGCGGGCAGTACTTC.

The CDR3 sequence: CASSQALPYNEQFF. CDR3 DNA: TGTGCCAGCAGCCAAGCCCTACCCTACAATGAGCAGTTCTTC. The rearrangement uses TRBV11-2 and TRBJ2-1; D is ambiguous. Trimming removed 5 bases from V and 2 bases from J, with 10 bases in between. The CDR3 runs to 14 residues. CDR1 and CDR2 (germline): SGHAT, FQNNGV. The entire variable domain, with the rest obtained from reference TRBV11-2 and TRBJ2-1, is as follows: EAGVAQSPRYKIIEKRQSVAFWCNPISGHATLYWYQQILGQGPKLLIQFQNNGVVDDSQLPKDRFSAERLKGVDSTLKIQPAKLEDSAVYLCASSQALPYNEQFFGPGTRLTVL.

The chain combines TRBV20-1 with TRBJ2-5; D is perhaps TRBD1 (6 bases). The DNA end lines up better with TRBJ2-7; the J call may be wrong. CDR3 length equals 12 residues. Germline V lookup: CDR1 DFQATT, CDR2 SNEGSKA (reference sequence). The CDR3 loop reads CSAQHRDFEQYF. DNA of the CDR3: TGCAGTGCTCAGCACAGGGATTTCGAGCAGTACTTC.